This note documents a single T cell receptor (beta chain) sequence. As yet, its antigen is unknown. It was CD45RO-negative cells, positively selected for CCR7, that made up naive CD8 cells, with terminally differentiated effector memory CD45RA+ cells excluded. CDR1 MNHEY and CDR2 SVGAGI come from the germline V gene. The V and J ends lost 0 bases and 3 bases respectively, with 12 bases between them. The CDR3 covers 16 residues. TCRdb keeps only in-frame clones here, not all; method: immunoSEQ multiplex PCR. Of about 650,000 clones listed, around 95% are singletons. The data were obtained in a study of shared clonotypes between healthy human individuals. As for the study in general: Used for every donor were three CD4 naive, three CD4 memory, two CD8 naive and one CD8 memory plate. Study-level results: Blood alone was sampled, and tissue repertoires likely differ.

What was sequenced was naive CD8+ T cells sorted from blood. The sequence came from a woman in her 30s in good health. The chain has TRBV6-5 and TRBJ2-1; D remains unclear. The CDR3 region has the DNA TGTGCCAGCAGTTACTCGATAGGAGAGAACTACAATGAGCAGTTCTTC. The encoded protein is CASSYSIGENYNEQFF.